What follows is one T cell receptor (beta chain) and its context. Its antigen remains unidentified. This specimen belongs to a study of cytomegalovirus exposure and HLA in healthy donors. Findings of the study overall: Earlier analysis found most TCR beta V segments productive about 87% or about 30% of the time. Most TCR sequences proved rare, with some public TCRs found in many donors.

The CDR3 is 15 residues long. CDR1 and CDR2 from the germline V gene are MDHEN and SYDVKM. The V gene end was trimmed by 6 bases and the J gene end by 2 bases; junction bases not matched to a gene: 6. PCR employed 60 Vbeta and 13 Jbeta primers. Using immunoSEQ multiplex PCR, the repertoire was profiled, and TCRdb retains in-frame clones only, with some absent. Of 150,000 to 200,000 clones listed, about four fifths were seen once; the top ten hold around 2%. The chain joins TRBV28 to TRBJ1-2; 10 bases fit TRBD1. The origin of this receptor is a man between 18 and 29 years old in good health and CMV-seronegative. The sample comprised PBMCs. CDR3 loop: CASSPSGQGNYGYTF. The DNA for the CDR3 is TGTGCCAGCAGCCCATCGGGACAGGGGAACTATGGCTACACCTTC.